The sequence of this T cell receptor (beta chain) was determined in a study of spatial heterogeneity in lung cancer. The library protocol tagged each TCR cDNA with a unique molecular identifier. One entry per CDR3 protein, called by TCRdb with MiXCR from the 5' RACE reads. The sample yields around 19,000 distinct CDR3 sequences, 5.5% to 6.5% seen once. Study-wide results and caveats: For expanded intratumoral alpha and beta TCRs, counts tracked tumor mutation counts.

In this sample, this clonotype turned up many times. What it recognizes is unknown. The CDR3 consists of 18 residues. The time point here: sample taken at primary tumor resection. No cell sorting; template was whole RNA from tumor, lung tissue or PBMC. The sample was lung tumor tissue, taken at surgery. This clonotype was obtained from a female donor with early-stage non-small cell lung cancer. The chain couples TRBV1 to TRBJ2-3; TRBD2, as called in the table, went unchecked against the DNA. TRBV1 is termed a pseudogene. CDR3 sequence (DNA): TGCACCAGCAGCTTCGTGCGGACGTCAGGACTTAACACAGATACGCAGTATTTT. It translates to CTSSFVRTSGLNTDTQYF.